This T cell receptor (beta chain) was profiled in a study of blood T cell repertoires in COVID-19. Study-level background: PBMCs, B-cell-depleted T cells, or T cells provided the cDNA or gDNA that made up the material.

CDR1 is SGHTA, CDR2 FQGNSA, per germline. Germline trimming cut 0 bases from V and 8 bases from J; bases unmatched to any gene: 7. The CDR3 totals 16 residues. Sequenced by immunoSEQ multiplex PCR; TCRdb stores in-frame clones only, minus some. The table shows some 460,000 clones, with 70% to 90% occurring only once. The age range of participants was about 18 to 95 years, with residence in some 25 US areas. This sequence joins TRBV7-2 and TRBJ2-1, with 10 bases that match TRBD2. The sequencing input was PBMCs or T cells enriched from blood (not recorded which). This sequence was found in a woman between 18 and 29 years old with acute COVID-19. CDR3 amino acids: CASSLASGRAKDEQFF. The CDR3 coding sequence is TGTGCCAGCAGCTTAGCGAGCGGGAGGGCCAAAGATGAGCAGTTCTTC.